Below, 29 T cell receptor beta chains from the same sample are listed, as sequenced in a study of shared clonotypes between healthy human individuals. In the naive CD8 group, cells lacked CD45RO and were positively selected for CCR7, so terminally differentiated effector memory CD45RA+ cells were left out. Produced via immunoSEQ multiplex PCR; TCRdb's table is partial and in-frame only. This repertoire shows over 2 million clones, around 96% found once; its top ten account for about 1.1%. Specimen: naive CD8+ T cells sorted from blood. Receptor source: a young man in good health.

This chain connects TRBV30 to TRBJ2-5, with 7 positions matching TRBD2. J was trimmed by 2 bases and V by 0 bases; bases with no gene match: 21. The length of the CDR3 is 20 residues. CDR1 is GTSNPN and CDR2 is SVGIG in the germline V gene (reference sequence). The CDR3 loop is CAWSVRIGGRATIGQETQYF. The CDR3 DNA is TGTGCCTGGAGTGTACGGATCGGTGGGAGGGCCACGATAGGGCAAGAGACCCAGTACTTC.

The chain employs TRBV13 and TRBJ2-7; the D gene is possibly TRBD2 (5 bases). The CDR3 is made up of 16 amino acids. Trimming cost V 1 base and J 2 bases, with 15 bases left between them. CDR1 is PRHDT and CDR2 is FYEKMQ in the germline V gene (reference sequence). Here the CDR3 DNA reads TGTGCCAGCAGCTTAGCTGGAGGCACCGGGACCTACGAGCAGTACTTC. Its translation is CASSLAGGTGTYEQYF.

The V gene is TRBV9, the J gene TRBJ2-7; 7 bases are a match to TRBD2. The germline V gene has CDR1 SGDLS and CDR2 YYNGEE. The CDR3 loop spans 15 amino acids. V lost 4 bases, J lost 5 bases, and 12 bases stayed unmatched. CDR3 sequence (DNA): TGTGCCAGCAGCCCCTCCCCCGGGACTACCGACGAGCAGTACTTC. It translates to CASSPSPGTTDEQYF.

The chain employs TRBV5-6 and TRBJ2-3, with D perhaps TRBD2 (5 bases). Trimming left V 3 bases short and J 1 base short, with 15 bases between. Germline values: CDR1 SGHDT, CDR2 YYEEEE. This CDR3 has 16 residues. Here the CDR3 reads CASSSDLMTGTDTQYF. DNA for the CDR3: TGTGCCAGCAGCTCGGACTTAATGACTGGCACAGATACGCAGTATTTT.

This chain uses TRBV4-1 with TRBJ1-4, with TRBD1 as a possible D gene (5 bases). Trimming took off 3 bases at V and 5 bases at J, with 10 bases between the two ends. This CDR3 has 14 amino acids. Germline lookup yields CDR1 MGHRA and CDR2 YSYEKL. CDR3 in DNA: TGCGCCAGCAGCCACACGGAGGGGAATGAAAAACTGTTTTTT. Protein product: CASSHTEGNEKLFF.

Turning to this clone: Other nucleotide sequences in the sample specify the same CDR3. CDR3 sequence: CASSLGTGNYEQYF. CDR3 nucleotide sequence: TGTGCCAGCAGCTTGGGGACAGGCAACTACGAGCAGTACTTC. This chain uses TRBV5-6 with TRBJ2-7; 7 nucleotides agree with TRBD1. Germline V gene data show CDR1 as SGHDT and CDR2 as YYEEEE. The CDR3 runs 14 residues. Trimming at V came to 0 bases and at J to 3 bases, leaving 3 bases not matched to a gene.

This chain links TRBV4-3 with TRBJ2-3; possibly TRBD1 for D (6 bases). The CDR3 is made up of 15 amino acids. Trimming took 4 bases from V and 2 from J, leaving 13 bases between them. Germline lookup yields CDR1 LGHNA and CDR2 YSLEER. The CDR3 reads CASSPGTMYTDTQYF. CDR3 nucleotide sequence: TGCGCCAGCAGCCCTGGGACAATGTACACAGATACGCAGTATTTT.

This clone was found a few times. The chain couples TRBV19 to TRBJ2-5; maybe TRBD1 (5 bases). Trimming cost V 3 bases and J 5 bases, with 10 bases left between them. Germline V gives CDR1 LNHDA, CDR2 SQIVND (reference sequence). The CDR3 has 13 amino acids. The CDR3 DNA reads TGTGCCAGTAGTATGGACATGGAGGAGACCCAGTACTTC. It is translated as CASSMDMEETQYF.

This chain joins TRBV28 and TRBJ2-1; no clear D. V gave up 2 bases and J gave up 8 bases, with 10 bases separating them. This CDR3 has 13 residues. Per germline, CDR1 MDHEN and CDR2 SYDVKM. CDR3 nucleotides: TGTGCCAGCAGTTTACCGGCAGGATATGAGCAGTTCTTC. Its translation is CASSLPAGYEQFF.

The chain carries TRBV6-5 and TRBJ2-3; D remains unclear. Germline loops: CDR1 MNHEY, CDR2 SVGAGI. Trimming cost V 4 bases and J 2 bases, with 13 bases left between them. The CDR3 consists of 15 residues. CDR3 sequence: CASSSPGEDTDTQYF. As DNA, the CDR3 is TGTGCCAGCAGTTCCCCCGGCGAAGACACAGATACGCAGTATTTT.

The V call is TRBV7-9, the J call TRBJ2-7, with D perhaps assigned TRBD1 or TRBD2 (6 bases each). V was cut by 3 bases and J by 5 bases, with 11 bases left in between. Looked up from germline, CDR1 is SEHNR and CDR2 is FQNEAQ (reference sequence). The CDR3 covers 13 residues. CDR3 coding DNA: TGTGCCAGCAGCTTTGGGGGGCCAAACGAGCAGTACTTC. Translating it yields CASSFGGPNEQYF.

This sequence joins TRBV30 and TRBJ2-5, with TRBD2 matching 11 bases. The DNA end is more similar to TRBJ2-7, so the J call may be wrong. CDR1 and CDR2 from the germline V gene are GTSNPN and SVGIG (reference sequence). CDR3 length: 14 amino acids. CDR3 residues: CAWRDSGRVYEQYF. Here the CDR3 DNA reads TGTGCCTGGAGAGATAGCGGGAGGGTTTACGAGCAGTACTTC.

The chain joins TRBV30 to TRBJ2-1; D is perhaps TRBD1 or TRBD2 (5 bases each). The V gene lost 3 bases and the J gene lost 3 bases, with 15 bases spanning the gap. CDR1 GTSNPN and CDR2 SVGIG come from the germline V gene (reference sequence). This CDR3 spans 15 amino acids. The CDR3 sequence: CAWSRDPGSYNEQFF. The CDR3 DNA is TGTGCCTGGAGCCGTGACCCAGGGAGCTACAATGAGCAGTTCTTC.

This CDR3 is CASSTPGTGIHEQYF. In DNA, the CDR3 is TGTGCCAGCAGTACTCCCGGGACAGGGATTCACGAGCAGTACTTC. V and J are TRBV6-1 and TRBJ2-7, with TRBD1 identical over 9 bases. This CDR3 spans 15 amino acids. Germline V gene sequence: CDR1 MNHNS, CDR2 SASEGT. With 5 bases clipped from V and 5 bases from J, the junction kept 10 bases outside the gene matches.

This clone was detected a few times. The V gene is TRBV2, the J gene TRBJ2-7, with 8 positions matching TRBD2. V was pared by 8 bases and J by 2 bases, with 11 bases of the junction left unmatched. CDR1 SNHLY and CDR2 FYNNEI come from the germline V gene. The CDR3 has 15 residues. The chain's CDR3 is CASGGSGKNPYEQYF. The DNA for the CDR3 is TGTGCCAGCGGAGGTAGCGGGAAGAACCCCTACGAGCAGTACTTC.

J is TRBJ1-5 and V is TRBV19, with D perhaps TRBD1 (5 bases). CDR1 is LNHDA, CDR2 SQIVND, per germline (reference sequence). The CDR3 runs 15 residues. The ends were cut back, 3 bases at V and 4 bases at J, with 13 bases in the middle. The CDR3 region has the DNA TGTGCCAGTAGTATTCTCCAGGGTGCAAATCAGCCCCAGCATTTT. This gives the protein CASSILQGANQPQHF.

The chain carries TRBV6-5 and TRBJ2-1, with 14 positions matching TRBD2. Germline-derived CDR1 and CDR2 are MNHEY and SVGAGI. There are 15 residues in the CDR3. V lost 5 bases and J lost 7; bases outside the gene matches: 4. The CDR3 DNA reads as TGTGCCAGCAGTGGGACTAGCGGGGGTAGGAATGAGCAGTTCTTC. Residues: CASSGTSGGRNEQFF.

V usage is TRBV2 and J usage is TRBJ2-3; 12 bases map to TRBD2. In germline, CDR1 is SNHLY, CDR2 FYNNEI. The CDR3 totals 16 residues. Trimming took 6 bases from V and 4 from J; bases not matched to a gene: 8. Here the CDR3 DNA reads TGTGCCAGCAGACACACTAGCGGGGGGCCCCCAGATACGCAGTATTTT. Its protein is CASRHTSGGPPDTQYF.

The chain carries TRBV15 and TRBJ1-2; TRBD1 agrees at 10 bases. The ends lost 5 bases at V and 6 bases at J; junction bases unmatched: 3. Germline values: CDR1 LNHNV, CDR2 YYDKDF (reference sequence). The CDR3 is 13 amino acids. CDR3: CATSGGTGDGYTF. DNA of the CDR3: TGTGCCACCAGCGGGGGGACAGGGGATGGCTACACCTTC.

This chain connects TRBV29-1 to TRBJ2-1, with 10 bases matching TRBD1. The CDR3 runs to 14 residues. Germline assignment: CDR1 SQVTM and CDR2 ANQGSEA. The V gene end was trimmed by 3 bases and the J gene end by 8 bases; junction bases not matched to a gene: 7. Here the CDR3 reads CSVEVPGQGYEQFF. The CDR3 DNA follows: TGCAGCGTTGAGGTCCCGGGACAGGGGTATGAGCAGTTCTTC.

The genes are TRBV19 and TRBJ1-2; possible D gene TRBD1, 6 bases. In germline, CDR1 is LNHDA, CDR2 SQIVND (reference sequence). There are 20 residues in the CDR3. V was pared by 4 bases and J by 4 bases, with 31 bases between. The CDR3 protein is CASSTTPPHFTGFGGYGYTF. As DNA, the CDR3 is TGTGCCAGTAGTACCACACCCCCCCACTTTACAGGGTTCGGCGGCTATGGCTACACCTTC.

The chain uses TRBV19 and TRBJ2-1, with D possibly TRBD2 on 6 matching bases. Germline V lookup: CDR1 LNHDA, CDR2 SQIVND (reference sequence). Trimming left V 3 bases short and J 4 bases short, with 13 bases between. This CDR3 contains 15 residues. The CDR3: CASSIGGTLYNEQFF. As DNA, the CDR3 is TGTGCCAGTAGTATCGGCGGGACGCTGTACAATGAGCAGTTCTTC.

The rearrangement joins TRBV19 to TRBJ1-5; D unclear. V shed 9 bases and J shed 0 bases, with 21 bases lying between them. The CDR3 has 17 amino acids. The V gene's germline CDR1 is LNHDA and CDR2 SQIVND (reference sequence). CDR3 residues: CARPRQREYYSNQPQHF. DNA for the CDR3: TGTGCCAGGCCGAGGCAGAGGGAGTATTATAGCAATCAGCCCCAGCATTTT.

The J gene is TRBJ2-7, the V gene TRBV4-1, with TRBD1 as a possible D gene (5 bases). The length of the CDR3 is 15 residues. Trimming stripped 4 bases from V and 2 bases from J, with 15 bases between. Germline values: CDR1 MGHRA, CDR2 YSYEKL. The CDR3: CASSPTDAGPYEQYF. CDR3 sequence (DNA): TGCGCCAGCAGCCCGACAGACGCTGGTCCCTACGAGCAGTACTTC.

This clone was counted between two and nine times. Other DNA sequences in this specimen translate into the identical CDR3. V and J are TRBV27 and TRBJ2-1; D uncertain. The CDR3 is 11 amino acids. CDR1 MNHEY and CDR2 SMNVEV come from the germline V gene (reference sequence). V was cut by 3 bases and J by 7 bases, with 4 bases left in between. The CDR3 bases are TGTGCCAGCAGTTTGGGGAATGAGCAGTTCTTC. As protein: CASSLGNEQFF.

The chain recombines TRBV2 with TRBJ1-6, with no clear D. Germline values: CDR1 SNHLY, CDR2 FYNNEI. This CDR3 has 16 residues. Deletions cut 2 bases from V and 7 bases from J, with 15 bases between. For the CDR3, the DNA is TGTGCCAGCAGTGAACTGGGATTCCCCTGGAATTCACCCCTCCACTTT. It is translated as CASSELGFPWNSPLHF.

CDR3 bases: TGTGCCAGCAGCAAACGGGGGGGGGCACTTAGCAATCAGCCCCAGCATTTT. This translates into CASSKRGGALSNQPQHF. The chain has TRBV21-1 and TRBJ1-5. TRBV21-1 is a pseudogene locus. The CDR3 has 17 residues.

V and J are TRBV6-5 and TRBJ1-2; tentatively, D is TRBD1 (6 bases). The CDR3 spans 14 residues. Deletions cut 2 bases from V and 4 bases from J, with 11 bases between. Germline loops: CDR1 MNHEY, CDR2 SVGAGI. CDR3 loop: CASSYDRLFYGYTF. DNA for the CDR3: TGTGCCAGCAGTTACGACAGGCTCTTCTATGGCTACACCTTC.

Worth noting for this clone: Germline and junction disagree at one end, which may indicate a read error. The chain is built from TRBV7-7 and TRBJ2-1, with D maybe TRBD1 (6 bases). This CDR3 spans 14 amino acids. Germline lookup yields CDR1 SSHAT and CDR2 FNYEAQ (reference sequence). Written as DNA, the CDR3 is TGTGCTAGCAGCTTAGCTTCAGGGGTGGGTGAGCAGTTCTTC. Translated: CASSLASGVGEQFF.